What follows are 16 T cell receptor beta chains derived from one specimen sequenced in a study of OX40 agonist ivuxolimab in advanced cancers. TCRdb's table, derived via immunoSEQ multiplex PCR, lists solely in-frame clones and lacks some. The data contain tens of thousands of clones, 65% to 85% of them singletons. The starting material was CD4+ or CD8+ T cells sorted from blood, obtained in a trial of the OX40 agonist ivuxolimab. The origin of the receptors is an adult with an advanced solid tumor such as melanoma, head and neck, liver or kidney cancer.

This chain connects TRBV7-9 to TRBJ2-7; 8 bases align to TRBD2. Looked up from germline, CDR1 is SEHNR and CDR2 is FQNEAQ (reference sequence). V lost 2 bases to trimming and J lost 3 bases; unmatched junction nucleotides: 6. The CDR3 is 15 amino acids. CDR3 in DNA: TGTGCCAGCAGCTTATATTCCGGGACTAGCTACGAGCAGTACTTC. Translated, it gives CASSLYSGTSYEQYF.

CDR3 in amino acids: CSSGTPNPDPRYNEQFF. The CDR3 DNA follows: TGCAGCTCGGGCACGCCCAATCCAGACCCTCGATACAATGAGCAGTTCTTC. This chain joins TRBV29-1 and TRBJ2-1; D gene uncertain. V was pared by 8 bases and J by 4 bases, with 27 bases between. CDR1 is SQVTM and CDR2 is ANQGSEA in the germline V gene. CDR3 length equals 17 residues.

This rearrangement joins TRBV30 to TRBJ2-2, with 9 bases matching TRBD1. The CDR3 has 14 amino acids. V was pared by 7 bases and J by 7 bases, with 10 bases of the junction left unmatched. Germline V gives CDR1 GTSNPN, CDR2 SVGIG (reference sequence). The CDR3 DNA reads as TGTGCCTACTCAACAGGGGGCTATAGCGGGGAGCTGTTTTTT. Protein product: CAYSTGGYSGELFF.

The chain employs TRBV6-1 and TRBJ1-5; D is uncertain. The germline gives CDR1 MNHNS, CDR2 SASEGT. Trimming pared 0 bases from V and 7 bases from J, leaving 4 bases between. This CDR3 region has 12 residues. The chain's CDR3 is CASSEAFQPQHF. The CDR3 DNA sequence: TGTGCCAGCAGTGAAGCATTCCAGCCCCAGCATTTT.

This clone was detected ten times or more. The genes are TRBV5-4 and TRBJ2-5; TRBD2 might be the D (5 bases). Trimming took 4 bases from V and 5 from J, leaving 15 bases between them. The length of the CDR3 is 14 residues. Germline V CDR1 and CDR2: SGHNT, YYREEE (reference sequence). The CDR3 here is CASSAGGTTETQYF. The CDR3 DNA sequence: TGTGCCAGCAGCGCCGGAGGTACCACCGAGACCCAGTACTTC.

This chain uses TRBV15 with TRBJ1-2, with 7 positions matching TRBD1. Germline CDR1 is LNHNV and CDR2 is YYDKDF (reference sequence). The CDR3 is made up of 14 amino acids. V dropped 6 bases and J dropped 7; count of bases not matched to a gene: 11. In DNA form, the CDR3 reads TGTGCCACCAGTTTCCGACAGGGAGTCTCTGGCTACACCTTC. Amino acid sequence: CATSFRQGVSGYTF.

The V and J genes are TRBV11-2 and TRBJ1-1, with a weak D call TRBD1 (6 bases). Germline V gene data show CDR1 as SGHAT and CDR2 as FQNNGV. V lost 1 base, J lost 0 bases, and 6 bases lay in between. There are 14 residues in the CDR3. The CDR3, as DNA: TGTGCCAGCAGCTTAGGGGGGCTGAACACTGAAGCTTTCTTT. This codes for CASSLGGLNTEAFF.

CDR3 DNA sequence: TGTGCCAGCAACGTAGGGGAGGGGCTCGAGCAGTACTTC. Amino acid sequence: CASNVGEGLEQYF. V and J are TRBV5-8 and TRBJ2-7, with TRBD2 matching 7 bases. V shed 6 bases and J 6 bases; nucleotides not matched to a gene: 9. Germline CDR1 reads SGHTS; CDR2 reads YDEGEE. This CDR3 comprises 13 residues. The variable domain in full, with the rest retrieved from reference TRBV5-8 and TRBJ2-7, is EAGVTQSPTHLIKTRGQQATLRCSPISGHTSVYWYQQALGLGLQFLLWYDEGEERNRGNFPPRFSGRQFPNYSSELNVNALELEDSALYLCASNVGEGLEQYFGPGTRLTVT.

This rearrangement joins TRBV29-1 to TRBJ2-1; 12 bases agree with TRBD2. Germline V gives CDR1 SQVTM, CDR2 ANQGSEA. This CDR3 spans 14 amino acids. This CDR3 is CSSGRTSGNTEQFF. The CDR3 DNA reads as TGCAGTTCTGGTCGGACTAGCGGGAATACTGAGCAGTTCTTC.

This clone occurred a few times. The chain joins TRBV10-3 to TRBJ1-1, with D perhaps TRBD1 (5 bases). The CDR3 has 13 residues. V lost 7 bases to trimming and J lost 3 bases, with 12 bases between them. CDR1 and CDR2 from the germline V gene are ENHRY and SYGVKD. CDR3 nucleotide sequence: TGTGCCATCACTTGGGACTGGGACACTGAAGCTTTCTTT. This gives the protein CAITWDWDTEAFF.

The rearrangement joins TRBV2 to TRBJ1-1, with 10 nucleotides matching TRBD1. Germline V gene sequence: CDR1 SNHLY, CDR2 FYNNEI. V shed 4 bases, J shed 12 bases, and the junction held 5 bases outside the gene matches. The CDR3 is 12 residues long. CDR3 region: CASSADRGRSFF. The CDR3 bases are TGTGCCAGCAGTGCGGACAGGGGGAGATCTTTCTTT.

DNA of the CDR3: TGTGCCAGCTCACCCACAGTTACTTCCTACGAGCAGTACTTC. Protein product: CASSPTVTSYEQYF. V is TRBV18 and J is TRBJ2-7; D is ambiguous. The V and J ends lost 3 bases and 1 base respectively, with 10 bases between them. Germline V CDR1 and CDR2: KGHSH, LQKENI. The CDR3 spans 14 residues.

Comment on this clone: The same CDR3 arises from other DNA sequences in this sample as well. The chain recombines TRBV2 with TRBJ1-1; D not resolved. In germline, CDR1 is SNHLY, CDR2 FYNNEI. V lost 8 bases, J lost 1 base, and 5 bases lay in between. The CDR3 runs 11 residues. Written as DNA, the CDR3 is TGTGCCAGCCGGGAGAACACTGAAGCTTTCTTT. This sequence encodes CASRENTEAFF.

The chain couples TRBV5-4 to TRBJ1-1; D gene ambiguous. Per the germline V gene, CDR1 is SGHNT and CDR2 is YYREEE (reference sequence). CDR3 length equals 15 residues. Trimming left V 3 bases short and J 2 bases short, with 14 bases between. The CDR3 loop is CASSSPRSFNTEAFF. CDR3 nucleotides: TGTGCCAGCAGCTCCCCAAGGTCATTCAACACTGAAGCTTTCTTT.

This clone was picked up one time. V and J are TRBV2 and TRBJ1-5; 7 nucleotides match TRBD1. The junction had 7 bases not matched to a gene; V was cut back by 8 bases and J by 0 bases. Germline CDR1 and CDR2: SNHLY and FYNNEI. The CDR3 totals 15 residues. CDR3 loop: CASGVTGVSNQPQHF. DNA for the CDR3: TGTGCCAGCGGGGTTACAGGGGTTAGCAATCAGCCCCAGCATTTT.

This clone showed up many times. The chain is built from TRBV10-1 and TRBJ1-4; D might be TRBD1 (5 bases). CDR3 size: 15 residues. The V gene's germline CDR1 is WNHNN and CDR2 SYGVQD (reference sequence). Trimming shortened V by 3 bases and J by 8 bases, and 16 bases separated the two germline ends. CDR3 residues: CASSDHRYPREKLFF. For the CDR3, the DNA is TGCGCCAGCAGTGACCACAGGTACCCTCGAGAAAAACTGTTTTTT.